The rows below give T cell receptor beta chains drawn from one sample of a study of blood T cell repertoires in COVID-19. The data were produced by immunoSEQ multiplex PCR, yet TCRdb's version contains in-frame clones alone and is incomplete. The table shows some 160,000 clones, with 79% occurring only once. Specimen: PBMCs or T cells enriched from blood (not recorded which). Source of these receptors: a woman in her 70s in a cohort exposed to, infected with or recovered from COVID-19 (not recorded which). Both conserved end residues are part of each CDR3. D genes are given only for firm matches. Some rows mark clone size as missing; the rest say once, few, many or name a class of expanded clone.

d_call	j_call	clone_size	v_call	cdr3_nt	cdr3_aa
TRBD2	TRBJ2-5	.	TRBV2	TGTGCCAGCAGTGCAGGTCGGAGCGGGAGGGCCAGCCAAGAGACCCAGTACTTC	CASSAGRSGRASQETQYF
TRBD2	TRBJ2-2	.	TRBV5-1	TGCGCCAGCAAACCTTCTAGCGGGTCGAACACCGGGGAGCTGTTTTTT	CASKPSSGSNTGELFF
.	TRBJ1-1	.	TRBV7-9	TGTGCCAGCAGCTTATCTGATCGGACACGAAGGGCTGAAGCTTTCTTT	CASSLSDRTRRAEAFF
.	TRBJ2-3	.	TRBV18	TGTGCCAGCTCACCGACGAGGATTGATACGCAGTATTTT	CASSPTRIDTQYF
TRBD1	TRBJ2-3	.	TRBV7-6	TGTGCCAGCAGCCAGTCGGGACAGTTCACAGATACGCAGTATTTT	CASSQSGQFTDTQYF
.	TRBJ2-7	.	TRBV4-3	TGCGCCAGCAGCCAAGATCCCAGGGCAAGCTCCTACGAGCAGTACTTC	CASSQDPRASSYEQYF
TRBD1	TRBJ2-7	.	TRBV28	TGTGCCAGCAGGGCAGGGGGCAACAAGCAGTACTTC	CASRAGGNKQYF
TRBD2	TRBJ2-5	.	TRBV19	TGTGCCAGTAGGATAAGAAGACTAGCGGGGGACAGAAATCAAGAGACCCAGTACTTC	CASRIRRLAGDRNQETQYF
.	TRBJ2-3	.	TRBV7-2	TGTGCCAGCAGTCCCGCGGGCACAGATACGCAGTATTTT	CASSPAGTDTQYF
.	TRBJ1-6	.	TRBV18	TGTGCCAGCTCACCCGACAGTAATTCACCCCTCCACTTT	CASSPDSNSPLHF
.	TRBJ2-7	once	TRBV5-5	TGTGCCAGCAGCTTGGTAGCAGGGCCTTACTACGAGCAGTACTTC	CASSLVAGPYYEQYF
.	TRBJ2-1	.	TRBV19	TGTGCCAGTAGTATCAGATCTGAGCAGTTCTTC	CASSIRSEQFF
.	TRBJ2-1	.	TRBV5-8	TGTGCCAGCAGCTTGGGGGGAGGCTACAATGAGCAGTTCTTC	CASSLGGGYNEQFF
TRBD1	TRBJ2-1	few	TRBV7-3	TGTGCCAGCAGCTTAAGGGTGATGGGACAGGGGGCCGATGAGCAGTTCTTC	CASSLRVMGQGADEQFF
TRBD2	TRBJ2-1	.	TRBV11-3	TGTGCCAGCAGCCTTAGCGGGAGTTCCTACAATGAGCAGTTCTTC	CASSLSGSSYNEQFF
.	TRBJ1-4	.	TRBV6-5	TGTGCCGGGTACGCGAGGGGAGGGGATGAAAAACTGTTTTTT	CAGYARGGDEKLFF
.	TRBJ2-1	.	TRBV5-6	TGTGCCAGCAGCTTGCTACTATTCAATGAGCAGTTCTTC	CASSLLLFNEQFF
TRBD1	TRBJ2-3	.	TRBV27	TGTGCCAGCAGCCGAACAGGGGACCTCGGCACAGATACGCAGTATTTT	CASSRTGDLGTDTQYF
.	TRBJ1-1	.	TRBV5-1	TGCGCCAGCAGCCCGCCCTCGGGGACTGAAGCTTTCTTT	CASSPPSGTEAFF
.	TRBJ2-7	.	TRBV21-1	TGTGCCAGCAGCAAAGGTGTGCGGGAGGATTCCTACGAGCAGTACTTC	CASSKGVREDSYEQYF
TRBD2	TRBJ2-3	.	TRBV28	TGTGCCAGCAGTCTCACTAGCGGGAGCACAGATACGCAGTATTTT	CASSLTSGSTDTQYF
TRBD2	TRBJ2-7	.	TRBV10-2	TGCGCCAGCAGGCTCGGGACTACGGACGAGCAGTACTTC	CASRLGTTDEQYF
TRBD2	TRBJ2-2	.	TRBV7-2	TGTGCCAGCAGCTTAGTTAGCGGGAGAGGCACCGGGGAGCTGTTTTTT	CASSLVSGRGTGELFF
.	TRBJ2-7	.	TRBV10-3	TGTGCCATCAGTGAGTCGGCACAGGGCCCCTACGAGCAGTACTTC	CAISESAQGPYEQYF
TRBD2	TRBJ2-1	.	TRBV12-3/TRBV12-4	TGTGCCAGCAGACTACTAGCGGGAGGGAAGCAGTTCTTC	CASRLLAGGKQFF
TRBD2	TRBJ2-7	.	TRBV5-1	TGCGCCAGCAGCCGCGGACTAGCGGGGGACGAGCAGTACTTC	CASSRGLAGDEQYF
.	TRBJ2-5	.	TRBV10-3	TGTGCCATCAGGGACAGCACGGGGAGAGGGCCCAGGACCCAGTACTTC	CAIRDSTGRGPRTQYF